The clone carrying this TCR beta chain occurred a few times. It was with a sample-barcoded 5' primer and a J-beta primer mix that a second PCR of roughly 7 to 12 cycles was run. TCRdb independently ran MiXCR on the 5' RACE reads; one entry per CDR3 protein. The data contain some 710,000 distinct CDR3 sequences, roughly 46% of them singletons. These data belong to a study of blood T cells in healthy people across ages. Source material: blood. This TCR derives from a man older than 75 in good health.

The CDR3 sequence is CASSGGLAGIETQYF. The CDR3 region has the DNA TGTGCCAGCAGCGGGGGACTAGCGGGAATCGAGACCCAGTACTTC. The V gene is TRBV9, the J gene TRBJ2-5; TRBD2 agrees at 13 bases. V gave up 3 bases and J gave up 5 bases; unmatched junction bases: 4. Germline V gene data show CDR1 as SGDLS and CDR2 as YYNGEE. The CDR3 is 15 amino acids.